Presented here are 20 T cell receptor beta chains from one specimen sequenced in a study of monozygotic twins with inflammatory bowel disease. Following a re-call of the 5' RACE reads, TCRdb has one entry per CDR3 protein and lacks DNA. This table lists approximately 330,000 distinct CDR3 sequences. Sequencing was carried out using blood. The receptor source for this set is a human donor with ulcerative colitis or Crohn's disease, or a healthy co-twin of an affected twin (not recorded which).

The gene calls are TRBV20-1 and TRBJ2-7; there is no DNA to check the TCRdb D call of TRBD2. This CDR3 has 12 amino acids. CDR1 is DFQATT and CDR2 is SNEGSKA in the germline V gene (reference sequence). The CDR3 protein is CSAAGLGNEQYF.

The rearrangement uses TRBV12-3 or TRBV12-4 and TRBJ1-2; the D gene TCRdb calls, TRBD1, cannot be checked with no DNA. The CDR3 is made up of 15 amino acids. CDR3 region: CASSFSFVGERGYTF.

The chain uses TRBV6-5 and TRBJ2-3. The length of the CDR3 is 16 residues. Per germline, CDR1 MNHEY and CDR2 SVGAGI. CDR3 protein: CASRLQAVGRTDTQYF.

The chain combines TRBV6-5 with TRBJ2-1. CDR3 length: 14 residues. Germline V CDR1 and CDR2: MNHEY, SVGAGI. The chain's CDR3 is CASSLWYTANEQFF.

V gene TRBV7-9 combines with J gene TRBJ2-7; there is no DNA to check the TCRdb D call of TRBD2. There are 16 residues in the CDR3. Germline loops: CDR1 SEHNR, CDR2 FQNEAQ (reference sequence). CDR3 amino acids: CASSSPTTSGAYEQYF.

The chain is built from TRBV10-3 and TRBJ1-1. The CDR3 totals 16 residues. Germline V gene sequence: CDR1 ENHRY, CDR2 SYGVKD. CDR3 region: CAISGDSDGLGTEAFF.

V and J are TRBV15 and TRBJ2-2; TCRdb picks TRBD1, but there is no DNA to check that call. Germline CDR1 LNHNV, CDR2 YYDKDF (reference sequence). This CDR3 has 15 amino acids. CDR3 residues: CATSRGGAHTGELFF.

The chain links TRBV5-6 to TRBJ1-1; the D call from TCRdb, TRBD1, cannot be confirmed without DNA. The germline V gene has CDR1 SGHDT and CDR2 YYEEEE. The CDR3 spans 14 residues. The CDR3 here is CASSPRGWNTEAFF.

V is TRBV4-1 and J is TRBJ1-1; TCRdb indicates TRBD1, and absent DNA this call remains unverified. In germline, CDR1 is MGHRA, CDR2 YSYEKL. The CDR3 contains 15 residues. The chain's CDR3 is CASRAGPGINTEAFF.

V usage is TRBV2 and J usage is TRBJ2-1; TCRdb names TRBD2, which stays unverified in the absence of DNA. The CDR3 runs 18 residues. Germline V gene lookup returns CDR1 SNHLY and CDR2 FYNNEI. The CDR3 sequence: CASRGGASGSGGTNEQFF. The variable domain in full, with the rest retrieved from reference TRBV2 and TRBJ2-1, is EPEVTQTPSHQVTQMGQEVILRCVPISNHLYFYWYRQILGQKVEFLVSFYNNEISEKSEIFDDQFSVERPDGSNFTLKIRSTKLEDSAMYFCASRGGASGSGGTNEQFFGPGTRLTVL.

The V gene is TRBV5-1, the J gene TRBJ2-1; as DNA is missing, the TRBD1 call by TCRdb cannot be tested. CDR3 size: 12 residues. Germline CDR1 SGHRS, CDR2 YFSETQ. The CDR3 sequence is CASSGTGALQFF.

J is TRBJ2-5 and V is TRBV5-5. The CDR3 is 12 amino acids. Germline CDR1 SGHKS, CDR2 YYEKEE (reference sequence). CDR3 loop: CASGYNQETQYF.

The CDR3 region is CASSPQGTSGNTIYF. V gene TRBV7-2 combines with J gene TRBJ1-3; the TCRdb D gene call, TRBD1, has no DNA to confirm it. The germline V gene has CDR1 SGHTA and CDR2 FQGNSA. The length of the CDR3 is 15 residues.

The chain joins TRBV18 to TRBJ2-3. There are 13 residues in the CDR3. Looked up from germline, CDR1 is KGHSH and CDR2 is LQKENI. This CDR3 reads CASSPPAPDTQYF.

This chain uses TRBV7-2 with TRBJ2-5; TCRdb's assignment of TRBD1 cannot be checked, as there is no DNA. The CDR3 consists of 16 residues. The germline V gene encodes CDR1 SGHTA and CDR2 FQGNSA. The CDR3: CASSPGRLEYQETQYF.

The CDR3 protein is CASSQEGGSYNSPLHF. The V call is TRBV4-1, the J call TRBJ1-6; absent DNA, TCRdb's TRBD1 call cannot be checked. This CDR3 contains 16 residues. Germline CDR1 is MGHRA and CDR2 is YSYEKL.

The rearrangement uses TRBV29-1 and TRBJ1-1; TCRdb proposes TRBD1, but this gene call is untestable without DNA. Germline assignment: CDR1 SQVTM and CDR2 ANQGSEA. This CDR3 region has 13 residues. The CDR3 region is CSVLGQMNTEAFF.

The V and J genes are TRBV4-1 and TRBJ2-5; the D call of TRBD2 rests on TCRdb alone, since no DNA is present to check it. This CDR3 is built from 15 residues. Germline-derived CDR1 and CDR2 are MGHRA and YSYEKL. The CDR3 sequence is CASSQALAGQETQYF.

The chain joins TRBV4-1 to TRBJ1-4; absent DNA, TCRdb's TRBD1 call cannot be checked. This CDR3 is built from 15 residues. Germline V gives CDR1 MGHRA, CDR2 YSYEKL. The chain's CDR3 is CASSRQGQANEKLFF.

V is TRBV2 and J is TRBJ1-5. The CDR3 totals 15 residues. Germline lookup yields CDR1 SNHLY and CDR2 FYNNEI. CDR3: CASSEAAAGNQPQHF. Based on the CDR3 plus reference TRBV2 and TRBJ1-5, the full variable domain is EPEVTQTPSHQVTQMGQEVILRCVPISNHLYFYWYRQILGQKVEFLVSFYNNEISEKSEIFDDQFSVERPDGSNFTLKIRSTKLEDSAMYFCASSEAAAGNQPQHFGDGTRLSIL.